This TCR beta chain was documented in a study of neurological immune-mediated disorders. The time point is: longitudinal time-point 3. In germline, CDR1 is SGHRS, CDR2 YFSETQ. The CDR3 loop spans 15 amino acids. The V end was cut by 1 base, the J end by 5 bases, with 13 bases between. TCRdb independently ran MiXCR on the 5' RACE reads; one entry per CDR3 protein. The table has more than 100,000 distinct CDR3 sequences, under 14% seen once. This clonotype was recorded many times. The specimen was PBMCs. The gene calls are TRBV5-1 and TRBJ2-1; no clear D. The source of this sequence is a female donor with HTLV-1-associated myelopathy (HAM/TSP). The CDR3 loop is CASSLTVAYNNEQFF. In nucleotides, the CDR3 is TGCGCCAGCAGCTTGACAGTTGCCTATAACAATGAGCAGTTCTTC.